This passage covers 20 T cell receptor beta chains from one sample sequenced in a study of Ad26.COV2.S vaccination and SARS-CoV-2 variants. Treatment specified: 19 received Ad26.COV2.S at low or high dose, single or two shots; five or six received placebo; per-sample allocation not given. Sampling occurred on day 63 after the first vaccine or placebo injection. Libraries were prepared by immunoSEQ multiplex PCR; TCRdb keeps only in-frame clonotypes and omits some of them. The sample consists of roughly 380,000 clones, roughly 90% of them appearing once. This sample comprised peripheral blood, obtained in a trial of Ad26.COV2.S vaccine versus placebo. These receptors all stem from a person aged 18 to 65 who received the Ad26.COV2.S COVID-19 vaccine or a placebo.

This rearrangement joins TRBV28 to TRBJ1-6; D is undetermined. Trimming shortened V by 5 bases and J by 4 bases, and 15 bases separated the two germline ends. CDR3 length: 16 residues. Germline CDR1 and CDR2: MDHEN and SYDVKM. The CDR3 region has the DNA TGTGCCAGCAGTCCAACAAGGTCATCTTATAATTCACCCCTCCACTTT. The encoded protein is CASSPTRSSYNSPLHF.

The chain uses TRBV11-2 and TRBJ1-6; 10 bases fit TRBD1. The CDR3 runs 15 residues. In germline, CDR1 is SGHAT, CDR2 FQNNGV. J gave up 7 bases and V 3 bases, and 3 bases lay outside the gene matches. The CDR3 sequence is CASSFGTGVNSPLHF. The CDR3 coding sequence is TGTGCCAGCAGCTTTGGGACAGGGGTGAATTCACCCCTCCACTTT.

The V and J genes are TRBV11-2 and TRBJ2-3; 7 bases align to TRBD1. The CDR3 has 15 residues. Germline values: CDR1 SGHAT, CDR2 FQNNGV. Unmatched junction bases numbered 4, after V lost 0 bases and J lost 4 bases. The CDR3 bases are TGTGCCAGCAGCTTAGAAGGGGGCAGTCCAGATACGCAGTATTTT. Amino acid sequence: CASSLEGGSPDTQYF.

This rearrangement joins TRBV28 to TRBJ1-3; the match to TRBD1 covers 8 bases. There are 14 residues in the CDR3. V lost 6 bases and J lost 4; bases outside the gene matches: 5. Germline V gives CDR1 MDHEN, CDR2 SYDVKM. The CDR3 coding sequence is TGTGCCAGCAGGACAGGGGCGGCCGGAAACACCATATATTTT. Its translation is CASRTGAAGNTIYF.

The genes are TRBV19 and TRBJ2-1, with 7 bases fitting TRBD1. There are 15 residues in the CDR3. Looked up from germline, CDR1 is LNHDA and CDR2 is SQIVND (reference sequence). J gave up 3 bases and V 3 bases, and 5 bases lay outside the gene matches. The DNA for the CDR3 is TGTGCCAGTAGTATCCGACAGGGAAACTACAATGAGCAGTTCTTC. Its protein is CASSIRQGNYNEQFF.

This clone has only one observation. This chain uses TRBV10-1 with TRBJ2-2, with D perhaps being TRBD1 or TRBD2 (6 bases each). The CDR3 covers 16 residues. The V gene's germline CDR1 is WNHNN and CDR2 SYGVQD (reference sequence). Trimming left V 3 bases short and J 3 bases short, with 14 bases between. The CDR3 loop reads CASSDEGGADTGELFF. Written as DNA, the CDR3 is TGCGCCAGCAGTGACGAGGGGGGCGCGGACACCGGGGAGCTGTTTTTT.

CDR3 region: CASSLGGTTVETQYF. The CDR3 bases are TGCGCCAGCAGCTTGGGTGGCACAACAGTCGAGACCCAGTACTTC. This chain links TRBV5-1 with TRBJ2-5; D uncertain. Germline CDR1 is SGHRS and CDR2 is YFSETQ. V was trimmed by 0 bases and J by 5 bases, leaving 14 bases between them. This CDR3 is built from 15 residues. Using reference TRBV5-1 and TRBJ2-5 for the parts outside the CDR3, the full variable domain is KAGVTQTPRYLIKTRGQQVTLSCSPISGHRSVSWYQQTPGQGLQFLFEYFSETQRNKGNFPGRFSGRQFSNSRSEMNVSTLELGDSALYLCASSLGGTTVETQYFGPGTRLLVL.

V and J are TRBV5-1 and TRBJ1-2; TRBD1 might be the D (5 bases). CDR1 SGHRS and CDR2 YFSETQ come from the germline V gene. The CDR3 runs 14 residues. Between the trimmed V and J ends, which lost 2 bases and 0 bases, there was a span of 8 bases. The CDR3 nucleotides read TGCGCCAGCAGCTTCTCGGACACTAACTATGGCTACACCTTC. Translation: CASSFSDTNYGYTF.

This CDR3 is CASSFSPPPNTEAFF. CDR3 nucleotides: TGTGCCAGCAGCTTCAGCCCACCGCCGAACACTGAAGCTTTCTTT. This chain links TRBV7-2 with TRBJ1-1; D gene uncertain. Deletions cut 3 bases from V and 1 base from J, with 12 bases between. This CDR3 contains 15 residues. Germline V gives CDR1 SGHTA, CDR2 FQGNSA. The full variable domain, with the rest looked up from reference TRBV7-2 and TRBJ1-1, is GAGVSQSPSNKVTEKGKDVELRCDPISGHTALYWYRQSLGQGLEFLIYFQGNSAPDKSGLPSDRFSAERTGGSVSTLTIQRTQQEDSAVYLCASSFSPPPNTEAFFGQGTRLTVV.

The rearrangement uses TRBV6-5 and TRBJ2-3, with D maybe TRBD2 (6 bases). Germline CDR1 and CDR2: MNHEY and SVGAGI. The CDR3 extends over 14 amino acids. V lost 2 bases and J lost 4, with 10 bases in between. This CDR3 reads CASSYVGGSDTQYF. CDR3 in DNA: TGTGCCAGCAGTTACGTCGGGGGATCAGATACGCAGTATTTT.

This chain uses TRBV28 with TRBJ1-2; D remains ambiguous. Germline V lookup: CDR1 MDHEN, CDR2 SYDVKM. This CDR3 contains 13 residues. Trimming pared 10 bases from V and 3 bases from J, leaving 15 bases between. CDR3 nucleotide sequence: TGTGCCACTAACAGCGGATCGGACTATGGCTACACCTTC. Translating gives CATNSGSDYGYTF.

The J gene is TRBJ2-4, the V gene TRBV6-1; 9 bases are shared with TRBD1. The germline V gene has CDR1 MNHNS and CDR2 SASEGT. This CDR3 is built from 18 residues. Trimming took 4 bases from V and 2 from J; bases not matched to a gene: 12. The CDR3, as DNA: TGTGCCAGCAGTGGACACCAGGGACAGGGCATAACCAAAAACATTCAGTACTTC. As protein: CASSGHQGQGITKNIQYF.

The chain combines TRBV21-1 with TRBJ2-7; TRBD2, the table's D call, lacks a check against the DNA. TRBV21-1 is noted as a pseudogene. The CDR3 runs to 16 residues. DNA of the CDR3: TGTGCCAGCAGCAAAGTAGGTACTAGCGGAACCTACGAGCAGTACTTC. Translated: CASSKVGTSGTYEQYF.

The CDR3 DNA is TGTGCCAGCAGCTTGGGACAGGCTAACGGGGAGCTGTTTTTT. Amino acids: CASSLGQANGELFF. This chain connects TRBV7-8 to TRBJ2-2; 8 bases agree with TRBD1. The germline CDR1 and CDR2 sequences are SGHVS and FQNEAQ. The CDR3 has 14 residues. The trim removed 3 bases at V and 7 bases at J, leaving 4 bases unmatched.

The chain joins TRBV7-2 to TRBJ2-3; D gene ambiguous. Germline assignment: CDR1 SGHTA and CDR2 FQGNSA. The CDR3 runs to 13 residues. V gave up 1 base and J gave up 4 bases, with 6 bases separating them. The CDR3 DNA is TGTGCCAGCAGCTTAGGTTTACCAGATACGCAGTATTTT. Translating gives CASSLGLPDTQYF.

The chain combines TRBV6-5 with TRBJ2-5; 7 bases agree with TRBD2. Germline V gene lookup returns CDR1 MNHEY and CDR2 SVGAGI. The CDR3 is 16 amino acids. V dropped 4 bases and J dropped 0; count of bases not matched to a gene: 8. The CDR3, as DNA: TGTGCCAGCAGTTCGAGCGGGACGTGGAACCAAGAGACCCAGTACTTC. Translated: CASSSSGTWNQETQYF.

J is TRBJ2-5 and V is TRBV7-2; a possible D gene is TRBD1 (6 bases). Trimming cost V 2 bases and J 5 bases, with 15 bases left between them. CDR3 length: 15 residues. The germline V gene has CDR1 SGHTA and CDR2 FQGNSA. The CDR3 bases are TGTGCCAGCAGCTTAAGTTTTGGACAGCAGGAGACCCAGTACTTC. This sequence encodes CASSLSFGQQETQYF.

The rearrangement joins TRBV11-2 to TRBJ2-7; 8 nucleotides align to TRBD1. This CDR3 comprises 14 residues. The ends lost 3 bases at V and 4 bases at J; junction bases unmatched: 5. Germline CDR1 is SGHAT and CDR2 is FQNNGV. In DNA, the CDR3 is TGTGCCAGCAGCTTGGGGACAGGCCGATACGAGCAGTACTTC. Residues: CASSLGTGRYEQYF.

The rearrangement joins TRBV11-3 to TRBJ2-3; 7 nucleotides line up with TRBD2. Germline V gene sequence: CDR1 SGHNT, CDR2 YENEEA. The junction had 7 bases not matched to a gene; V was cut back by 4 bases and J by 3 bases. The CDR3 runs 15 residues. The CDR3 region has the DNA TGTGCCAGCAGCTCCCGGAGCGGGGATACAGATACGCAGTATTTT. Its translation: CASSSRSGDTDTQYF. The variable domain in full, completed from reference TRBV11-3 and TRBJ2-3, reads EAGVVQSPRYKIIEKKQPVAFWCNPISGHNTLYWYLQNLGQGPELLIRYENEEAVDDSQLPKDRFSAERLKGVDSTLKIQPAELGDSAVYLCASSSRSGDTDTQYFGPGTRLTVL.

The chain combines TRBV19 with TRBJ1-6, with D possibly matching TRBD1 (6 bases). Trimming removed 7 bases from V and 9 bases from J, with 16 bases in between. The V gene's germline CDR1 is LNHDA and CDR2 SQIVND (reference sequence). CDR3 size: 14 residues. Written as DNA, the CDR3 is TGTGCCAGTACAGGGGTGGAGGGCAGTTCACCCCTCCACTTT. This encodes CASTGVEGSSPLHF.